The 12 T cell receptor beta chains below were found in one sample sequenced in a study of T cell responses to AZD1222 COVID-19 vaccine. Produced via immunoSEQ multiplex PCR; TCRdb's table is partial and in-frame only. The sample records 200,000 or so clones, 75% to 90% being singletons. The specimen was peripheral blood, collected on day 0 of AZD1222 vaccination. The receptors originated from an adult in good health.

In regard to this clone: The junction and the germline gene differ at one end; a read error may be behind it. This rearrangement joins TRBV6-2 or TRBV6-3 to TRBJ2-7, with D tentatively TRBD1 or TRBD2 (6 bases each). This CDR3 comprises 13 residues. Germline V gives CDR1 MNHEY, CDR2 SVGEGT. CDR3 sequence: CASSYGGPREQYF. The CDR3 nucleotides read TGTGCCAGCAGTTACGGGGGGCCTCGCGAGCAGTACTTT.

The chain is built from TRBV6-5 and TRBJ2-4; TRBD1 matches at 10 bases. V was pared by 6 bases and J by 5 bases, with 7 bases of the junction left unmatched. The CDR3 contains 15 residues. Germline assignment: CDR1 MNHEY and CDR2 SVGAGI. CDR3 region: CASSPRTGGENIQYF. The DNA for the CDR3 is TGTGCCAGCAGCCCCCGGACAGGGGGGGAAAACATTCAGTACTTC.

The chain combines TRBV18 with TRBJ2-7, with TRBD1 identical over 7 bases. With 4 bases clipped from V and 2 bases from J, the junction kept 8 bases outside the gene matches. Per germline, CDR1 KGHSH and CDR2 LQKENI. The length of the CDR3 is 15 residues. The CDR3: CASSLLDRSAYEQYF. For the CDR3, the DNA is TGTGCCAGCTCACTCTTGGACAGGTCAGCCTACGAGCAGTACTTC.

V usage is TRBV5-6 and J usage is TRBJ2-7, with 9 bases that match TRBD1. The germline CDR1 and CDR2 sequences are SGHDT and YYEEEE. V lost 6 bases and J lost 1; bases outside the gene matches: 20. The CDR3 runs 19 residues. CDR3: CASIHPPDTGTGSSYEQYF. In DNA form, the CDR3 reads TGTGCCAGCATCCATCCTCCTGACACCGGGACAGGGAGTTCCTACGAGCAGTACTTC.

This chain's CDR3 is CASSLGGQGYSGNTIYF. The CDR3 DNA follows: TGTGCCAGCAGCTTAGGGGGACAGGGGTACTCTGGAAACACCATATATTTT. The chain recombines TRBV7-2 with TRBJ1-3; 10 nucleotides agree with TRBD1. Germline V lookup: CDR1 SGHTA, CDR2 FQGNSA. This CDR3 has 17 amino acids. V was clipped by 1 base and J by 0 bases; unmatched bases: 3. Filled out from reference TRBV7-2 and TRBJ1-3, the complete variable domain reads GAGVSQSPSNKVTEKGKDVELRCDPISGHTALYWYRQSLGQGLEFLIYFQGNSAPDKSGLPSDRFSAERTGGSVSTLTIQRTQQEDSAVYLCASSLGGQGYSGNTIYFGEGSWLTVV.

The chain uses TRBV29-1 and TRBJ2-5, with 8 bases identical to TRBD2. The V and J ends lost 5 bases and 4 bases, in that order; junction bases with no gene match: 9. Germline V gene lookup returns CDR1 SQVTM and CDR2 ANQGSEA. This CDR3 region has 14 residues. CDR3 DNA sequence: TGCAGCGTTCAGCGGGGTAGCGGGGCAGAGACCCAGTACTTC. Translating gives CSVQRGSGAETQYF.

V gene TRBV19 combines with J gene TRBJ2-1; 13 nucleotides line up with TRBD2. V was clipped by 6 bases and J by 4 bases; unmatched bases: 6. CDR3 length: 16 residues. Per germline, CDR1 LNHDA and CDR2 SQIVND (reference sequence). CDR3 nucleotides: TGTGCCAGTAGACCGAAGGGACTAGCGGGGTACAATGAGCAGTTCTTC. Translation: CASRPKGLAGYNEQFF.

This chain's CDR3 is CASSYGRSSYNEQFF. The CDR3, as DNA: TGTGCCAGCAGTTACGGTAGAAGCTCCTACAATGAGCAGTTCTTC. The V gene is TRBV6-5, the J gene TRBJ2-1; D unclear. V lost 2 bases and J lost 0, with 8 bases in between. The CDR3 has 15 amino acids. Germline loops: CDR1 MNHEY, CDR2 SVGAGI.

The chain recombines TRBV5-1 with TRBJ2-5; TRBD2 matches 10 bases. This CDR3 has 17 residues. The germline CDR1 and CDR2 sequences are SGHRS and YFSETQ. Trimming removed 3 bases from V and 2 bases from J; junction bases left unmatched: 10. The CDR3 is CASSSIRGSGGQETQYF. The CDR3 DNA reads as TGCGCCAGCAGCTCTATCAGGGGTAGCGGGGGGCAAGAGACCCAGTACTTC.

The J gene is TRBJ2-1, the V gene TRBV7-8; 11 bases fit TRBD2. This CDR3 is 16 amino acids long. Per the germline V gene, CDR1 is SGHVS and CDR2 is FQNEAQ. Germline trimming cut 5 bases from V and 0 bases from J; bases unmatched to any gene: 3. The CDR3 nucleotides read TGTGCCAGCAGCACAACTAGCGGGAGCTCCTACAATGAGCAGTTCTTC. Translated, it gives CASSTTSGSSYNEQFF.

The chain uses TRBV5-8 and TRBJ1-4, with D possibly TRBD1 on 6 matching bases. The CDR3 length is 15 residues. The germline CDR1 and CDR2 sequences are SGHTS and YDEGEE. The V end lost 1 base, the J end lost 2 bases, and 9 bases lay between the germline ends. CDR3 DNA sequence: TGTGCCAGCAGCTTGAGGGGGGTGACTAATGAAAAACTGTTTTTT. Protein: CASSLRGVTNEKLFF.

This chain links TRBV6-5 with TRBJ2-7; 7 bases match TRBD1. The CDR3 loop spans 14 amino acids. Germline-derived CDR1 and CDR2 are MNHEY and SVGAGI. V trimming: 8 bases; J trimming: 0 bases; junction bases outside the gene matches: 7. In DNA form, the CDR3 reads TGTGCCAGCGGAACTAGGACAGGCTCCTACGAGCAGTACTTC. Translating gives CASGTRTGSYEQYF.